Shown below are 7 T cell receptor beta chains from a single sample sequenced in a study of shared clonotypes between healthy human individuals. Assay used: immunoSEQ multiplex PCR; TCRdb lists only in-frame clones, some missing. The table has 2.3 million or so clones, more than 80% seen once; the top ten hold about 0.37%. The sequenced sample was naive CD4+ T cells from PBMCs. Noted subset: CD45RA+ positively selected. These receptors came from a young man in good health. Some clones in this sample may be carry-over from other donors' samples.

The CDR3 loop is CASSAGWVGNEQFF. In DNA form, the CDR3 reads TGTGCCAGCAGCGCAGGGTGGGTGGGGAATGAGCAGTTCTTC. The chain uses TRBV11-3 and TRBJ2-1, with a tentative D call TRBD1 (5 bases). The CDR3 has 14 residues. The V and J ends lost 5 bases and 7 bases respectively, with 15 bases between them. The germline V gene has CDR1 SGHNT and CDR2 YENEEA.

This clone was observed once. The chain is built from TRBV2 and TRBJ1-5; no firm D call. Germline values: CDR1 SNHLY, CDR2 FYNNEI. Trimming cost V 0 bases and J 2 bases, with 11 bases left between them. CDR3 length: 16 residues. The CDR3 coding sequence is TGTGCCAGCAGTGAAGCGCGAGGATGGGGCAATCAGCCCCAGCATTTT. The encoded protein is CASSEARGWGNQPQHF. Filled out from reference TRBV2 and TRBJ1-5, the complete variable domain reads EPEVTQTPSHQVTQMGQEVILRCVPISNHLYFYWYRQILGQKVEFLVSFYNNEISEKSEIFDDQFSVERPDGSNFTLKIRSTKLEDSAMYFCASSEARGWGNQPQHFGDGTRLSIL.

The chain combines TRBV10-3 with TRBJ2-3, with 8 bases lining up with TRBD2. This CDR3 is built from 14 residues. The germline V gene has CDR1 ENHRY and CDR2 SYGVKD. V lost 9 bases and J lost 6; bases outside the gene matches: 11. Here the CDR3 DNA reads TGTGCCATAGCACTTGGGACTAGGGACGATACGCAGTATTTT. This codes for CAIALGTRDDTQYF.

The count of this clone is one. The sample carries other DNA sequences with the same CDR3. The chain employs TRBV19 and TRBJ1-1, with D possibly matching TRBD1 (5 bases). CDR3 length equals 14 residues. V was pared by 1 base and J by 4 bases, with 10 bases between. Germline V gene sequence: CDR1 LNHDA, CDR2 SQIVND (reference sequence). The CDR3 sequence is CASSIAGGGTEAFF. The CDR3 nucleotides read TGTGCCAGTAGTATAGCCGGGGGAGGCACTGAAGCTTTCTTT.

The chain joins TRBV30 to TRBJ2-7; 7 nucleotides line up with TRBD1. J gave up 7 bases and V 4 bases, and 7 bases lay outside the gene matches. Germline values: CDR1 GTSNPN, CDR2 SVGIG (reference sequence). CDR3 length equals 12 residues. This CDR3 is CAWTTGAQEQYF. CDR3 bases: TGTGCCTGGACCACAGGGGCCCAGGAGCAGTACTTC.

This clone was observed a few times. CDR3 DNA sequence: TGTGCCTGGAGGGGGCAGGCGGGCAATCAGCCCCAGCATTTT. Encoded protein: CAWRGQAGNQPQHF. The chain is built from TRBV30 and TRBJ1-5; a possible D gene is TRBD1 (5 bases). The CDR3 has 14 amino acids. Trimming cost V 3 bases and J 2 bases, with 11 bases left between them. The germline V gene has CDR1 GTSNPN and CDR2 SVGIG (reference sequence).

The V call is TRBV5-5, the J call TRBJ1-2; D call uncertain. The germline V gene encodes CDR1 SGHKS and CDR2 YYEKEE (reference sequence). V lost 2 bases and J 6 bases, leaving 8 bases between the germline ends. This CDR3 is built from 12 residues. CDR3 DNA sequence: TGTGCCAGCAGCTTTACGGTGGATGGCTACACCTTC. It specifies CASSFTVDGYTF.